A selection of T cell receptor beta chains follows, all from one sample in a study of cytomegalovirus exposure and HLA in healthy donors. The assay was immunoSEQ multiplex PCR, and TCRdb's table has in-frame clones only and misses some. Here the sample spans approximately 140,000 clones, over 70% being singletons. The sequenced sample consisted of PBMCs. Source of these receptors: a woman aged 40-49 years in good health and CMV-seronegative. The CDR3 runs from the conserved cysteine through the conserved F or W. Each record gives: V gene, D gene, clone size, J gene, CDR3 protein, CDR3 DNA. A D gene is named only where the DNA matches it firmly. The listing skips clone size in some rows; elsewhere it reads once, few, many or a size class.

TRBV9,TRBD1,-,TRBJ1-2,CASSVRGPGQDVDGYTF,TGTGCCAGCAGCGTAAGGGGACCCGGACAGGACGTCGATGGCTACACCTTC
TRBV2,TRBD1,-,TRBJ2-3,CASRDRVSTDTQYF,TGTGCCAGCCGGGACAGGGTAAGCACAGATACGCAGTATTTT
TRBV27,TRBD2,-,TRBJ2-4,CASRKLAGKNIQYF,TGTGCCAGCAGAAAGCTAGCGGGGAAAAACATTCAGTACTTC
TRBV7-9,TRBD1,-,TRBJ2-1,CASSLANQGADEQFF,TGTGCCAGCAGCTTAGCCAACCAGGGGGCGGATGAGCAGTTCTTC
TRBV7-8,TRBD1,-,TRBJ2-7,CASSPRTGQPYEQYF,TGTGCCAGCAGCCCCCGGACAGGGCAACCCTACGAGCAGTACTTC
TRBV5-6,-,-,TRBJ1-5,CASSLYRYSNQPQHF,TGTGCCAGCAGCTTATACCGCTATAGCAATCAGCCCCAGCATTTT
TRBV19,-,-,TRBJ1-1,CASSMLLDMNTEAFF,TGTGCCAGTAGTATGTTGCTCGACATGAACACTGAAGCTTTCTTT
TRBV7-7,-,once,TRBJ1-1,CASSSDWNTEAFF,TGTGCCAGCAGTTCGGACTGGAACACTGAAGCTTTCTTT
TRBV9,-,-,TRBJ2-5,CASNGGGLETQYF,TGTGCCAGCAATGGGGGCGGTTTGGAGACCCAGTACTTC
TRBV28,-,-,TRBJ1-2,CASSLVQGYGYTF,TGTGCCAGCAGTTTGGTGCAGGGATATGGCTACACCTTC
TRBV27,TRBD1,-,TRBJ2-7,CASSRQGEYEQYF,TGTGCCAGCAGCCGACAGGGGGAATACGAGCAGTACTTC
TRBV9,TRBD1,-,TRBJ2-1,CASSVVLSGGEQFF,TGTGCCAGCAGCGTAGTTCTCTCAGGGGGTGAGCAGTTCTTC